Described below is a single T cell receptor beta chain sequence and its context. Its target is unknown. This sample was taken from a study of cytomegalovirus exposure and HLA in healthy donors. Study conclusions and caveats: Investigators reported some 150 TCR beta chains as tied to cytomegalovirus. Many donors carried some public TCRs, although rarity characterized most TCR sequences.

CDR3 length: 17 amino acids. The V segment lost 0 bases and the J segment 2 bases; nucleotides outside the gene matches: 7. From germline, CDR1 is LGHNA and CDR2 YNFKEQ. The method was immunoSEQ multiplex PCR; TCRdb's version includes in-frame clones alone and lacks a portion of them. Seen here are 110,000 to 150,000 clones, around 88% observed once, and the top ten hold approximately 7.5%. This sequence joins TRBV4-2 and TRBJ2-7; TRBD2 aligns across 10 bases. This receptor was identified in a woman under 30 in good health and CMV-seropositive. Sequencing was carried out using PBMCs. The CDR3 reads CASSQDLGTSGTYEQYF. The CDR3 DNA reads TGTGCCAGCAGCCAAGATCTCGGAACTAGCGGGACCTACGAGCAGTACTTC.